This TCR beta chain was captured by sequencing in a study of OX40 agonist ivuxolimab in advanced cancers. The CDR3 sequence is 17 residues long. CDR1 and CDR2 from the germline V gene are SGHTA and FQGTGA. V gave up 2 bases and J gave up 0 bases, with 11 bases separating them. Repertoires were generated with immunoSEQ multiplex PCR, while TCRdb's copy carries only in-frame clones and drops some. Here the sample spans 130,000 or so clones, approximately 90% being singletons. The receptor comes from an adult with an advanced solid tumor such as melanoma, head and neck, liver or kidney cancer. The input for sequencing was CD4+ or CD8+ T cells sorted from blood, taken in a trial of the OX40 agonist ivuxolimab. The chain links TRBV7-3 to TRBJ2-6, with TRBD2 as a possible D gene (5 bases). CDR3 sequence (DNA): TGTGCCAGCAGCTTACTTGACGGACTCTCTGGGGCCAACGTCCTGACTTTC. Residues: CASSLLDGLSGANVLTF.